This T cell receptor (beta chain) derives from a study of T-cell memory formation after mild COVID-19. TCRdb itself ran the 5' RACE reads through MiXCR, one entry per CDR3 protein. Among roughly 400,000 distinct CDR3 sequences listed, 15% to 20% were seen once. The CDR3 has 16 amino acids. With 10 bases clipped from V and 7 bases from J, the junction kept 17 bases outside the gene matches. Germline V gives CDR1 SEHNR, CDR2 FQNEAQ (reference sequence). The sequenced sample consisted of PBMCs or a T cell subset sorted from them (not recorded which). The rearrangement uses TRBV7-9 and TRBJ2-1, with 9 bases matching TRBD2. This clonotype originated in a young man who had mild COVID-19 (a few samples of this study predate the infection). Cell type and time point are not known. The DNA of the CDR3 is TGTGCCAACACGGGACCTGGCGCGGGGGGGCCGAATGAGCAGTTCTTC. It encodes CANTGPGAGGPNEQFF.